This T cell receptor (beta chain) was sequenced during a study of human T cells and chemical hapten exposure. As for the study in general: From small differences in pooled library volume came most of the variation in per-sample TCR yields.

This clonotype was seen at least ten times. CDR1 ENHRY and CDR2 SYGVKD come from the germline V gene. This CDR3 comprises 13 residues. V was pared by 4 bases and J by 3 bases, with 9 bases between. Time point reported: patch test 2, 6 weeks after DPC sensitization. Treatment here: therapeutic diphenylcyclopropenone sensitization with weekly scalp DPC. One entry per CDR3 protein, called by TCRdb with MiXCR from the RACE reads. The repertoire holds a few hundred thousand distinct CDR3 sequences, with about 6% as singletons. This specimen consisted of whole blood, obtained in connection with sensitization to the hapten diphenylcyclopropenone (DPC). The clonotype comes from a woman aged 18-29 years with alopecia areata. Some clones in this sample may be carry-over from other donors' samples. V is TRBV10-3 and J is TRBJ1-1, with a tentative D call TRBD1 (6 bases). CDR3: CAISGRGDTEAFF. In nucleotides, the CDR3 is TGTGCCATCAGTGGCAGGGGAGACACTGAAGCTTTCTTT.